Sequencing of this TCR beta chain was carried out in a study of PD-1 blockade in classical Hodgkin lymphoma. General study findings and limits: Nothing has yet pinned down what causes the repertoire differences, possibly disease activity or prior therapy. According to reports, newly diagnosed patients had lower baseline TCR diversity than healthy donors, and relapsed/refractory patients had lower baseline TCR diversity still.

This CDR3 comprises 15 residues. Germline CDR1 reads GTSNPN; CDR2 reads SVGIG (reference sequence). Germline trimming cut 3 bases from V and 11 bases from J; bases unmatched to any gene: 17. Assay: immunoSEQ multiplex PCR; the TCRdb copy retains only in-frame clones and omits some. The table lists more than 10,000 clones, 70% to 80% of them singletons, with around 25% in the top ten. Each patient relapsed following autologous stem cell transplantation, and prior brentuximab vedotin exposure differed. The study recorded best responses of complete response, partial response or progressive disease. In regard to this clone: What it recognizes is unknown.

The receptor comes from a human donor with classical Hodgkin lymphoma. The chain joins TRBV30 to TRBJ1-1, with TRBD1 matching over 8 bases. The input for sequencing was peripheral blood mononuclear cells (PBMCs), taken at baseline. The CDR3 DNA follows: TGTGCCTGGAGGAACGTCGCAGAGATATGGACAGGGGCTTTCTTT. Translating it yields CAWRNVAEIWTGAFF.